This T cell receptor beta chain comes out of a study of blood T cells in healthy people across ages. Study-wide background: About one barcoded beta molecule per two T cells was the capture yield of template switching.

On this clonotype: Its antigen is not identified.

Trimming took 6 bases from V and 4 from J; bases not matched to a gene: 7. Germline V CDR1 and CDR2: SNHLY, FYNNEI. The CDR3 totals 14 residues. A sample-barcoded 5' primer and a J-beta primer mix were used in a second PCR of roughly 7 to 11 cycles. TCRdb re-analysed the 5' RACE reads in MiXCR, keeping a single row per CDR3 protein. The sample records around 2 million distinct CDR3 sequences, 39% being singletons. Study-level findings and limits: CMV status of donors was unknown, possibly confounding expanded clonotype changes. Measured against age, TCR beta diversity per million T cells decreased in a roughly linear manner.

The clonotype was recovered from a human donor in good health. V usage is TRBV2 and J usage is TRBJ1-1, with 8 positions matching TRBD1. The sequenced sample consisted of blood. As DNA, the CDR3 is TGTGCCAGCAGAACTTCCGGACAGGGCACTGAAGCTTTCTTT. It specifies CASRTSGQGTEAFF.